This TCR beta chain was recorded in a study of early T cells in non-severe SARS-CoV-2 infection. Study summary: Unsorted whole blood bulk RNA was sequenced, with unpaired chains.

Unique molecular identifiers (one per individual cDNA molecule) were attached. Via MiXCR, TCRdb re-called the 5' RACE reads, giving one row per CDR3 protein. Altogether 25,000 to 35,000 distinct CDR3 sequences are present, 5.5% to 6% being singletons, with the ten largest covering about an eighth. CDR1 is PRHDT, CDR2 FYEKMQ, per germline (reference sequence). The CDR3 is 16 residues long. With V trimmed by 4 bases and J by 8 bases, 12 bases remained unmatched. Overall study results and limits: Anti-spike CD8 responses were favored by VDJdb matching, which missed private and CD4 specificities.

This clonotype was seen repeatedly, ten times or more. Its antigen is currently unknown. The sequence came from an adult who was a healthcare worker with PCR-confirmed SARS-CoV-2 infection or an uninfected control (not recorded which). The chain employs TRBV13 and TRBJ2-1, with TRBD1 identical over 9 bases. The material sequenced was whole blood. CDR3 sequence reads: CASSSSTGGAGDEQFF. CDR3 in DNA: TGTGCCAGCAGCTCAAGTACAGGGGGCGCAGGCGATGAGCAGTTCTTC.